The 10 T cell receptor beta chains below all came from one sample that was sequenced in a study of control samples from healthy donors and cancer patients (TCRdb year 2020). The protocol used for the library was the immunoSEQ multiplex PCR assay. Held by TCRdb, this immuneACCESS table contains in-frame sequences only and omits some clones. Under half of the omission traces to an unresolved V gene where checked; the cause of the rest is unknown. A total of about 82,000 clones appear in this sample, about 88% of them only once. The ten largest clones capture roughly 6.9% of the sample. Sequenced material: blood. Receptors were obtained from a man in his fifties or sixties in good health.

This chain joins TRBV6-5 and TRBJ1-2, with D uncertain. The length of the CDR3 is 12 residues. V was clipped by 4 bases and J by 4 bases, with 7 bases between them. CDR1 MNHEY and CDR2 SVGAGI come from the germline V gene. This chain's CDR3 is CASSSGPYGYTF. As DNA, the CDR3 is TGTGCCAGCAGTTCCGGGCCCTATGGCTACACCTTC.

This chain joins TRBV27 and TRBJ2-3; TRBD2 aligns across 9 bases. The V gene's germline CDR1 is MNHEY and CDR2 SMNVEV (reference sequence). Germline trimming cut 3 bases from V and 1 base from J; bases unmatched to any gene: 2. This CDR3 is built from 15 residues. For the CDR3, the DNA is TGTGCCAGCAGTTTGCGGACTAGCGGCACAGATACGCAGTATTTT. The encoded protein is CASSLRTSGTDTQYF.

The chain uses TRBV2 and TRBJ1-5; tentatively, D is TRBD1 (6 bases). The V gene's germline CDR1 is SNHLY and CDR2 FYNNEI. This CDR3 is 15 amino acids long. Between the trimmed V and J ends, which lost 7 bases and 5 bases, there was a span of 18 bases. The CDR3 DNA reads TGTGCCAGCAATCGAAACCGGGACACGGATCAGCCCCAGCATTTT. Translating it yields CASNRNRDTDQPQHF.

This sequence joins TRBV2 and TRBJ1-6; D remains ambiguous. The CDR3 is 15 amino acids. Germline-derived CDR1 and CDR2 are SNHLY and FYNNEI. Trimming left V 1 base short and J 6 bases short, with 10 bases between. CDR3: CASSEVGRSNSPLHF. The CDR3 nucleotides are TGTGCCAGCAGTGAAGTCGGGCGGTCTAATTCACCCCTCCACTTT.

The chain recombines TRBV6-2 or TRBV6-3 with TRBJ1-6; D is uncertain. Trimming cost V 0 bases and J 5 bases, with 14 bases left between them. The CDR3 extends over 17 amino acids. Germline CDR1 reads MNHEY; CDR2 reads SVGEGT. CDR3 protein: CASSYSELGLNNSPLHF. The CDR3 DNA is TGTGCCAGCAGTTACTCGGAGCTGGGGTTGAATAATTCACCCCTCCACTTT.

The chain is built from TRBV18 and TRBJ2-1; 10 bases line up with TRBD1. The length of the CDR3 is 15 residues. In germline, CDR1 is KGHSH, CDR2 LQKENI. With 4 bases clipped from V and 8 bases from J, the junction kept 8 bases outside the gene matches. As DNA, the CDR3 is TGTGCCAGCTCACAAGTGGACAGGGGGGGCCATGAGCAGTTCTTC. Translation: CASSQVDRGGHEQFF.

The rearrangement joins TRBV3-1 (or the pseudogene TRBV3-2) to TRBJ1-6; unclear D gene. CDR1 is LGHDT, CDR2 YNNKEL, per germline (reference sequence). The germline V and J ends were trimmed by 0 bases and 7 bases, with 7 bases remaining between them. The CDR3 covers 14 residues. CDR3 in amino acids: CASSQDERNSPLHF. In DNA, the CDR3 is TGTGCCAGCAGCCAAGATGAAAGGAATTCACCCCTCCACTTT.

The chain is built from TRBV5-8 and TRBJ2-3, with D perhaps being TRBD1 or TRBD2 (5 bases each). The germline gives CDR1 SGHTS, CDR2 YDEGEE. This CDR3 spans 14 amino acids. Trimming cost V 4 bases and J 13 bases, with 22 bases left between them. CDR3 protein: CASSRLPGTNIEYF. CDR3 DNA: TGTGCCAGCAGCCGCTTACCGGGGACCAATATAGAGTATTTT.

This rearrangement joins TRBV4-3 to TRBJ1-1; no clear D. This CDR3 is 12 amino acids long. With 3 bases removed from V and 4 bases from J, the gap between germline ends came to 6 bases. Germline lookup yields CDR1 LGHNA and CDR2 YSLEER. The CDR3 is CASSHKGTEAFF. The CDR3 DNA reads as TGCGCCAGCAGCCATAAGGGCACTGAAGCTTTCTTT.

This chain links TRBV11-2 with TRBJ2-1; D possibly uses TRBD1 or TRBD2 (7 bases each). The V end was cut by 5 bases, the J end by 4 bases, with 15 bases between. The CDR3 loop spans 15 amino acids. Looked up from germline, CDR1 is SGHAT and CDR2 is FQNNGV. Here the CDR3 DNA reads TGTGCCAGCAGCCAGCAGGGGGGGGCGTACAATGAGCAGTTCTTC. It yields the protein CASSQQGGAYNEQFF.